This record covers a single T cell receptor beta chain. The antigen remains undetermined. Method: immunoSEQ multiplex PCR; TCRdb's copy keeps in-frame clones and lacks some. Of around 2,000,000 clones detected, 90% to 95% appear once; the ten largest clones hold 1.5% to 2%. Terminally differentiated effector memory CD45RA+ cells were left out of the naive CD8 fraction, which was CD45RO-negative and positively selected for CCR7. Germline V gene lookup returns CDR1 SGHRS and CDR2 YFSETQ. The CDR3 runs 17 residues. After removal of 4 bases from V and 2 bases from J, the junction contained 5 bases not matched to a gene. This sample was included in a study of shared clonotypes between healthy human individuals. Study conclusions and caveats: About 5% of naive CD4 clonotypes were shared across four donors.

V and J are TRBV5-1 and TRBJ2-1; 14 nucleotides line up with TRBD2. The source of this sequence is a man in his late teens or twenties in good health. Some clones in this sample may be carry-over from other donors' samples. Sequencing was performed on naive CD8+ T cells from PBMCs. In DNA, the CDR3 is TGCGCCAGCAGCCAGACTAGCGGGAGGGACCCCTACAATGAGCAGTTCTTC. It is translated as CASSQTSGRDPYNEQFF.